This paragraph covers one T cell receptor (beta chain) sequence. The antigen is undetermined. The data belong to a study of T cell responses to AZD1222 COVID-19 vaccine. Study-wide findings and caveats: The span of vaccine-associated CD4 TCRs extended across spike, with dominance at 160-218 and 743-854. A mostly white British donor set with more females was recruited, and clonal diversity was possibly underestimated. As reported, nearly half of all spike-specific TCRs target variant regions that are unmutated. Only after the peak T cell response were repertoires sampled.

From germline, CDR1 is SGDLS and CDR2 YYNGEE. V was cut by 0 bases and J by 6 bases, with 16 bases left in between. This CDR3 has 15 residues. Clones were sequenced by immunoSEQ multiplex PCR, and TCRdb holds only the in-frame ones, with some missing. The sample records 110,000 to 150,000 clones, 85% to 90% being singletons. This TCR was sampled from an adult in good health. This chain connects TRBV9 to TRBJ2-7, with D possibly being TRBD1 (6 bases). The sample was peripheral blood, taken on day 0 of AZD1222 vaccination. The CDR3 loop reads CASSVEAGARGEQYF. In DNA form, the CDR3 reads TGTGCCAGCAGCGTAGAGGCAGGGGCTAGAGGCGAGCAGTACTTC.